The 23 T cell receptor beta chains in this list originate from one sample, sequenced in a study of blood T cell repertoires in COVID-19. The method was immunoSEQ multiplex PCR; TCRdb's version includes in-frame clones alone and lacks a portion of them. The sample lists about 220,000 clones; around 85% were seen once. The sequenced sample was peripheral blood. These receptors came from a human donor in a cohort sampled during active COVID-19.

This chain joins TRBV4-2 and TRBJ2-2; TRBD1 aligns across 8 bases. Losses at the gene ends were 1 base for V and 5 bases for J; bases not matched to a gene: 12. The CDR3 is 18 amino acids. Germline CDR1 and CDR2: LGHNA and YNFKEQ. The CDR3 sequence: CASSQAVIRGRRTGELFF. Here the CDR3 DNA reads TGTGCCAGCAGCCAAGCAGTCATCAGGGGGCGCCGGACCGGGGAGCTGTTTTTT.

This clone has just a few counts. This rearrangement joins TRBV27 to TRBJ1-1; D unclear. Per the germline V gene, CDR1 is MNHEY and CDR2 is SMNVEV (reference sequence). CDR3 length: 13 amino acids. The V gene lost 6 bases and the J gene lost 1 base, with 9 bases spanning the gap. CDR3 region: CASRSLGNTEAFF. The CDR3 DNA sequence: TGTGCCAGCAGAAGCCTCGGGAACACTGAAGCTTTCTTT.

The CDR3 nucleotides are TGTGCCACCATGAACAGGGGAATCACAGATACGCAGTATTTT. Its protein is CATMNRGITDTQYF. V usage is TRBV7-9 and J usage is TRBJ2-3; 7 nucleotides line up with TRBD1. The CDR3 sequence is 14 residues long. The J segment lost 2 bases and the V segment lost 10 bases, leaving 9 bases of the junction unmatched. Germline-derived CDR1 and CDR2 are SEHNR and FQNEAQ (reference sequence).

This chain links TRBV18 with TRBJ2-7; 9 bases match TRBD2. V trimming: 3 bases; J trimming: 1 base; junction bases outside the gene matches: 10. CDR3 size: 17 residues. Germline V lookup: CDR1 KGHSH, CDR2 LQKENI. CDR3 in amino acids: CASSPGTSPRGSYEQYF. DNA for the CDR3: TGTGCCAGCTCACCCGGGACTAGCCCTAGAGGGTCCTACGAGCAGTACTTC.

In nucleotides, the CDR3 is TGTGCCAGCAACCACCCGACAGGACGGAGTAGAAATAGCTCCTACGAGCAGTACTTC. Translating gives CASNHPTGRSRNSSYEQYF. J is TRBJ2-7 and V is TRBV5-6, with a possible D match to TRBD1 (6 bases). The CDR3 spans 19 residues. The V gene's germline CDR1 is SGHDT and CDR2 YYEEEE. Trimming took off 6 bases at V and 0 bases at J, with 28 bases between the two ends. Using reference TRBV5-6 and TRBJ2-7 for the parts outside the CDR3, the full variable domain is DAGVTQSPTHLIKTRGQQVTLRCSPKSGHDTVSWYQQALGQGPQFIFQYYEEEERQRGNFPDRFSGHQFPNYSSELNVNALLLGDSALYLCASNHPTGRSRNSSYEQYFGPGTRLTVT.

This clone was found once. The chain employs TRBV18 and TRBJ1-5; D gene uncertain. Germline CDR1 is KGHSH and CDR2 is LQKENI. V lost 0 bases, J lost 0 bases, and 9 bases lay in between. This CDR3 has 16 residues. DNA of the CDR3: TGTGCCAGCTCACCACCGGAGGCGGCTAGCAATCAGCCCCAGCATTTT. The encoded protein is CASSPPEAASNQPQHF. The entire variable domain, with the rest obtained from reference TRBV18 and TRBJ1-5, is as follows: NAGVMQNPRHLVRRRGQEARLRCSPMKGHSHVYWYRQLPEEGLKFMVYLQKENIIDESGMPKERFSAEFPKEGPSILRIQQVVRGDSAAYFCASSPPEAASNQPQHFGDGTRLSIL.

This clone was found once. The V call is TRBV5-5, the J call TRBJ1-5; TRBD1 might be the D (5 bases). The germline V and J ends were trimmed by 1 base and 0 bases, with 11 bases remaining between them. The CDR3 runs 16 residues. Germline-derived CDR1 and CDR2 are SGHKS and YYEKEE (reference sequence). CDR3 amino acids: CASSLIAGNSNQPQHF. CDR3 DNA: TGTGCCAGCAGCTTGATAGCAGGGAATAGCAATCAGCCCCAGCATTTT.

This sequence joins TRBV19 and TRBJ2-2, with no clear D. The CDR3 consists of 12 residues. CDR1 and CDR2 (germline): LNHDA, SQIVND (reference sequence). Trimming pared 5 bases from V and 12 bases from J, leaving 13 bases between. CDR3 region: CASSEYVGQLFF. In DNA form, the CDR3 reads TGTGCCAGTAGTGAGTACGTTGGGCAGCTGTTTTTT.

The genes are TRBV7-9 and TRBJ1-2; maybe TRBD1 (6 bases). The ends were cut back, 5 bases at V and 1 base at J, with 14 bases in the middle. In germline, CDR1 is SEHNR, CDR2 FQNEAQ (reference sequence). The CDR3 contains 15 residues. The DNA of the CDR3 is TGTGCCAGCAGCATACAGGGTAGGATTAACTATGGCTACACCTTC. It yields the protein CASSIQGRINYGYTF.

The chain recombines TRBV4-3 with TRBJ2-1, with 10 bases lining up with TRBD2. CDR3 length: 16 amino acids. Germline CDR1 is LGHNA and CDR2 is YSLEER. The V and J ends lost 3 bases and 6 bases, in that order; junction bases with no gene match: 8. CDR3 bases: TGCGCCAGCAGCCAGAAGGTTCTAGCGGGAGTCAATGAGCAGTTCTTC. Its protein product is CASSQKVLAGVNEQFF.

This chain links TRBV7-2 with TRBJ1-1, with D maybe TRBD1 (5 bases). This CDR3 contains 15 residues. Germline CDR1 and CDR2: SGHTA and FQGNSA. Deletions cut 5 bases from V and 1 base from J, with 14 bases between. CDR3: CASSMLGLSNTEAFF. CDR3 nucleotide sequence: TGTGCCAGCAGCATGCTGGGGCTCTCGAACACTGAAGCTTTCTTT. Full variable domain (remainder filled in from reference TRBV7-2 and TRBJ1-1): GAGVSQSPSNKVTEKGKDVELRCDPISGHTALYWYRQSLGQGLEFLIYFQGNSAPDKSGLPSDRFSAERTGGSVSTLTIQRTQQEDSAVYLCASSMLGLSNTEAFFGQGTRLTVV.

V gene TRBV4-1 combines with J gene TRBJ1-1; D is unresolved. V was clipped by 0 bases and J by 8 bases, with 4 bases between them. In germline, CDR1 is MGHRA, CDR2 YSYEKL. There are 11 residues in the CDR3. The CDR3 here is CASSQDREAFF. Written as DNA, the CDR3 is TGCGCCAGCAGCCAAGACAGGGAAGCTTTCTTT.

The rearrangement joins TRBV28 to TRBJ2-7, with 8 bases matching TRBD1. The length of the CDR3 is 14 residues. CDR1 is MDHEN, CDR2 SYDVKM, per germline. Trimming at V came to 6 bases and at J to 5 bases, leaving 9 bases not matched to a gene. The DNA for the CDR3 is TGTGCCAGCAGCACGGGACAGGCGATCCACGAGCAGTACTTC. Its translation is CASSTGQAIHEQYF.

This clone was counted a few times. The CDR3 loop is CASSLEGEMNTEAFF. The DNA for the CDR3 is TGTGCCAGCAGCTTGGAGGGAGAAATGAACACTGAAGCTTTCTTT. The V and J genes are TRBV5-4 and TRBJ1-1; no clear D. V was shortened by 0 bases and J by 0 bases, with 9 bases between the two germline ends. Germline V gene sequence: CDR1 SGHNT, CDR2 YYREEE (reference sequence). This CDR3 has 15 amino acids. Combining the CDR3 with reference TRBV5-4 and TRBJ1-1 gives the whole variable domain ETGVTQSPTHLIKTRGQQVTLRCSSQSGHNTVSWYQQALGQGPQFIFQYYREEENGRGNFPPRFSGLQFPNYSSELNVNALELDDSALYLCASSLEGEMNTEAFFGQGTRLTVV.

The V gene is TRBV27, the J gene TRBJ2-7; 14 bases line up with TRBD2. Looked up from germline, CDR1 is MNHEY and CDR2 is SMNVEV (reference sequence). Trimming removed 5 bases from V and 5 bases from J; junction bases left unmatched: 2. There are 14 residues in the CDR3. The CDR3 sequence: CASSGTSGSHEQYF. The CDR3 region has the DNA TGTGCCAGCAGTGGGACTAGCGGGAGCCACGAGCAGTACTTC.

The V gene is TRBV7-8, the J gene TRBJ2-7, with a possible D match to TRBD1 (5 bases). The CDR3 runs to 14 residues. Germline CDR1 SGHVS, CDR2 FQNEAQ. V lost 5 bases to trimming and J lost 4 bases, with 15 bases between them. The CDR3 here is CASSPFLGRYEQYF. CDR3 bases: TGTGCCAGCAGCCCCTTCCTGGGGCGGTACGAGCAGTACTTC.

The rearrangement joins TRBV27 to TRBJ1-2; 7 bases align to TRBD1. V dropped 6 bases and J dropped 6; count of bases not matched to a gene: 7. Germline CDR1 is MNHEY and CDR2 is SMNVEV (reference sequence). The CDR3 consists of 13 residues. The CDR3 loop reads CASSYDRVDGYTF. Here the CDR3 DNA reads TGTGCCAGCAGCTATGACAGGGTGGATGGCTACACCTTC.

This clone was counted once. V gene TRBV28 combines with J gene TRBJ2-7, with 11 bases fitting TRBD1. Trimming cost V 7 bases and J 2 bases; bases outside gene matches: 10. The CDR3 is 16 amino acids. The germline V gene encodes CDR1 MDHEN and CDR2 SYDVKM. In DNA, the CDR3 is TGTGCCAGCACCCCCAGGGGACAGGGGGGTACCTACGAGCAGTACTTC. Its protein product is CASTPRGQGGTYEQYF. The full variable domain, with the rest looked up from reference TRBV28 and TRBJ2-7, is DVKVTQSSRYLVKRTGEKVFLECVQDMDHENMFWYRQDPGLGLRLIYFSYDVKMKEKGDIPEGYSVSREKKERFSLILESASTNQTSMYLCASTPRGQGGTYEQYFGPGTRLTVT.

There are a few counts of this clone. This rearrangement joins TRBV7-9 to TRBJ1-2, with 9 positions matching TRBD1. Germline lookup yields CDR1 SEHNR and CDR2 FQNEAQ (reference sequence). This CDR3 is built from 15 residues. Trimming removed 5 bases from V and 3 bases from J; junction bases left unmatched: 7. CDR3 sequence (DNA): TGTGCCAGCAGCGGGGACAGGGACTCCTACTATGGCTACACCTTC. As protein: CASSGDRDSYYGYTF.

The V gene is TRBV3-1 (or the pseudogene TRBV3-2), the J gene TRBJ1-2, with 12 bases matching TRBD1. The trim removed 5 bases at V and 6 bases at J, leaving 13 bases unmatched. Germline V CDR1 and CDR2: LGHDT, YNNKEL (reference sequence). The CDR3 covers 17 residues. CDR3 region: CASSSRDRGRRGHGYTF. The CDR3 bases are TGTGCCAGCAGCTCCCGGGACAGGGGGCGCAGAGGACATGGCTACACCTTC.

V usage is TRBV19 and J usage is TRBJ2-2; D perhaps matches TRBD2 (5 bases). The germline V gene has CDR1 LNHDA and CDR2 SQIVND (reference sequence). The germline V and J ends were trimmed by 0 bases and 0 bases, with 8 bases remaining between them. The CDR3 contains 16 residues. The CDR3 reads CASSIEGLSNTGELFF. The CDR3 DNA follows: TGTGCCAGTAGTATAGAAGGACTTTCGAACACCGGGGAGCTGTTTTTT.

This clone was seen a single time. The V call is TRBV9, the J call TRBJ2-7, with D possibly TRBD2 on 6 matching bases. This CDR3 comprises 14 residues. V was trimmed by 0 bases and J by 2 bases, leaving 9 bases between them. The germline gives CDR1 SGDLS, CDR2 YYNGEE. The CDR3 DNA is TGTGCCAGCAGCGTAGGTCCTAGCGCCTACGAGCAGTACTTC. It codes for CASSVGPSAYEQYF.

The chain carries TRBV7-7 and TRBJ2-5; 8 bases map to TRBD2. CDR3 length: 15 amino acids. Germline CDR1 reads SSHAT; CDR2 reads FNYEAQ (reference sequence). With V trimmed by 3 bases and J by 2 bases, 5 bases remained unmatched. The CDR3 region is CASSFAGGRQETQYF. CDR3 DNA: TGTGCCAGCAGCTTCGCGGGAGGACGACAAGAGACCCAGTACTTC.